The TCR beta chain under discussion was sequenced for a study of blood T cells in healthy people across ages. Whole-study findings and limits: Whereas aged donors had fewer naive CD4+ cells, long-lived donors had more of them and higher diversity.

For this clonotype: Its cognate antigen is unknown.

Isolated per sample were at least 7 million PBMCs. There were at least 6 micrograms of total RNA extracted from every sample. Primed by a sample-barcoded 5' primer and a J-beta primer mix, a second PCR proceeded for roughly 7 to 12 cycles. Researchers report that each sample yielded at least 3 million CDR3-containing paired-end reads. TCRdb ran MiXCR on the 5' RACE reads and lists one entry per CDR3 protein. The table has roughly 900,000 distinct CDR3 sequences, around 49% seen once. The CDR3 consists of 12 residues. Germline V gene sequence: CDR1 SEHNR, CDR2 FQNEAQ (reference sequence). V lost 5 bases and J 6 bases, leaving 10 bases between the germline ends.

Material for sequencing was blood. V is TRBV7-9 and J is TRBJ2-5, with D tentatively TRBD2 (5 bases). This clonotype was obtained from a man aged 30 to 45 in good health. The CDR3 spells CASSPGKKTQYF. For the CDR3, the DNA is TGTGCCAGCAGCCCCGGGAAGAAGACCCAGTACTTC.